The clone carrying this T cell receptor (beta chain) was seen a handful of times. Antigen specificity is unknown. The data are from a study of cytomegalovirus exposure and HLA in healthy donors. Notes on the study in general: A cluster of highly shared sequence variants was likely a sequencing artifact. The study assumed roughly uniform donor sequencing depth for presence/absence analyses. A previous analysis found most TCR beta V segments productive roughly 90% or roughly 30% of the time. Most CMV-associated TCR beta chains appeared HLA-restricted in a later analysis.

PCR involved 60 Vbeta and 13 Jbeta primers. The data were produced by immunoSEQ multiplex PCR, yet TCRdb's version contains in-frame clones alone and is incomplete. Among about 230,000 clones listed, just under 85% were seen once. Germline CDR1 and CDR2: LGHNA and YSLEER. CDR3 length: 15 residues. V was cut by 2 bases and J by 2 bases, with 10 bases left in between. The genes are TRBV4-3 and TRBJ1-3, with D maybe TRBD1 (6 bases). The clonotype comes from a woman aged 35 to 49 in good health and CMV-seronegative. Material for sequencing was PBMCs. CDR3 sequence (DNA): TGCGCCAGCAGCCAATGGACAGCCCCTGGAAACACCATATATTTT. Its protein product is CASSQWTAPGNTIYF.